These 29 T cell receptor beta chains were all obtained from the same sample, sequenced in a study of cytomegalovirus exposure and HLA in healthy donors. Produced via immunoSEQ multiplex PCR; TCRdb's table is partial and in-frame only. Here the sample spans roughly 300,000 clones, 87% being singletons. Sequenced: PBMCs. These receptors came from a young woman in good health and CMV-seropositive.

The CDR3 loop reads CASSFQGWTDTQYF. The DNA for the CDR3 is TGTGCCAGCAGCTTTCAGGGATGGACAGATACGCAGTATTTT. This chain connects TRBV5-6 to TRBJ2-3, with D possibly TRBD1 on 5 matching bases. Germline V gives CDR1 SGHDT, CDR2 YYEEEE. Trimming shortened V by 2 bases and J by 3 bases, and 10 bases separated the two germline ends. CDR3 size: 14 residues. Variable domain in full (rest from reference TRBV5-6 and TRBJ2-3): DAGVTQSPTHLIKTRGQQVTLRCSPKSGHDTVSWYQQALGQGPQFIFQYYEEEERQRGNFPDRFSGHQFPNYSSELNVNALLLGDSALYLCASSFQGWTDTQYFGPGTRLTVL.

The chain links TRBV2 to TRBJ1-3, with 8 bases fitting TRBD1. J gave up 7 bases and V 6 bases, and 14 bases lay outside the gene matches. Per germline, CDR1 SNHLY and CDR2 FYNNEI. The CDR3 consists of 16 residues. DNA of the CDR3: TGTGCCAGCAGAAGGACAGGGATCGGGATCTGGAACACCATATATTTT. Translated: CASRRTGIGIWNTIYF.

The V and J genes are TRBV11-2 and TRBJ1-2; 7 nucleotides agree with TRBD1. With V trimmed by 4 bases and J by 5 bases, 1 base remained unmatched. The CDR3 length is 12 residues. Germline V gene data show CDR1 as SGHAT and CDR2 as FQNNGV. CDR3 region: CASSSGGYGYTF. As DNA, the CDR3 is TGTGCCAGCAGCTCAGGGGGATATGGCTACACCTTC.

This chain links TRBV7-9 with TRBJ1-5; D remains unclear. V lost 3 bases and J 6 bases, leaving 6 bases between the germline ends. Germline CDR1 reads SEHNR; CDR2 reads FQNEAQ (reference sequence). CDR3 length: 12 residues. The CDR3 coding sequence is TGTGCCAGCAGCTTGTCGAGTCAGCCCCAGCATTTT. It yields the protein CASSLSSQPQHF.

DNA of the CDR3: TGTGCCAGCAGCTTGGGAGGGGCGTTCTATGAGCAGTACTTC. Protein sequence: CASSLGGAFYEQYF. The chain links TRBV5-4 to TRBJ2-7; D is tentatively TRBD1 or TRBD2 (5 bases each). The CDR3 has 14 amino acids. Trimming took off 0 bases at V and 7 bases at J, with 14 bases between the two ends. Per the germline V gene, CDR1 is SGHNT and CDR2 is YYREEE (reference sequence).

This clone was seen just once. The J gene is TRBJ2-5, the V gene TRBV5-1, with 7 bases identical to TRBD1. CDR1 and CDR2 (germline): SGHRS, YFSETQ. After removal of 0 bases from V and 1 base from J, the junction contained 3 bases not matched to a gene. CDR3 length: 15 residues. Written as DNA, the CDR3 is TGCGCCAGCAGCTTGGATGGGACAGCCCAAGAGACCCAGTACTTC. This sequence encodes CASSLDGTAQETQYF.

The gene calls are TRBV5-1 and TRBJ2-3; perhaps TRBD1 as D (6 bases). Trimming removed 2 bases from V and 3 bases from J, with 13 bases in between. Per the germline V gene, CDR1 is SGHRS and CDR2 is YFSETQ. CDR3 length: 15 residues. CDR3 DNA: TGCGCCAGCAGCTTCGCAGGGGATGGGACAGATACGCAGTATTTT. It specifies CASSFAGDGTDTQYF.

This chain uses TRBV2 with TRBJ2-5; no clear D gene. The CDR3 spans 11 residues. In germline, CDR1 is SNHLY, CDR2 FYNNEI. V shed 7 bases and J shed 7 bases, with 10 bases lying between them. CDR3 sequence (DNA): TGTGCCAGCACCCGGCCGGGGACCCAGTACTTC. Its translation: CASTRPGTQYF.

The rearrangement joins TRBV13 to TRBJ2-1; possibly TRBD1 for D (5 bases). This CDR3 has 15 amino acids. Germline CDR1 PRHDT, CDR2 FYEKMQ (reference sequence). Trimming cost V 2 bases and J 0 bases, with 8 bases left between them. CDR3 loop: CASSLFTGSYNEQFF. The DNA of the CDR3 is TGTGCCAGCAGCTTATTTACAGGCTCCTACAATGAGCAGTTCTTC.

This chain uses TRBV6-5 with TRBJ2-3; D gene uncertain. V lost 2 bases and J lost 4, with 10 bases in between. The CDR3 extends over 14 amino acids. From germline, CDR1 is MNHEY and CDR2 SVGAGI. In nucleotides, the CDR3 is TGTGCCAGCAGTTACGCTATCTTGTCAGATACGCAGTATTTT. Translation: CASSYAILSDTQYF.

The chain links TRBV7-8 to TRBJ2-7; TRBD1 aligns across 10 bases. Unmatched junction bases numbered 6, after V lost 4 bases and J lost 3 bases. CDR3 length: 15 amino acids. Germline CDR1 reads SGHVS; CDR2 reads FQNEAQ. CDR3 in amino acids: CASSSRDRGIYEQYF. The CDR3 DNA reads TGTGCCAGCAGCTCCCGGGACAGGGGAATCTACGAGCAGTACTTC. Based on the CDR3 plus reference TRBV7-8 and TRBJ2-7, the full variable domain is GAGVSQSPRYKVAKRGQDVALRCDPISGHVSLFWYQQALGQGPEFLTYFQNEAQLDKSGLPSDRFFAERPEGSVSTLKIQRTQQEDSAVYLCASSSRDRGIYEQYFGPGTRLTVT.

This sequence joins TRBV30 and TRBJ1-1; no clear D. The V and J ends lost 4 bases and 8 bases respectively, with 11 bases between them. CDR3 length equals 11 residues. Germline assignment: CDR1 GTSNPN and CDR2 SVGIG (reference sequence). The chain's CDR3 is CAWNRDGEAFF. The DNA of the CDR3 is TGTGCCTGGAATCGAGACGGAGAAGCTTTCTTT.

The chain carries TRBV5-1 and TRBJ2-7; TRBD2 matches 7 bases. The germline CDR1 and CDR2 sequences are SGHRS and YFSETQ. CDR3 length: 15 residues. The trim removed 4 bases at V and 1 base at J, leaving 8 bases unmatched. In DNA form, the CDR3 reads TGCGCCAGCAGCCCCGTTAGCGGGCCTTCCTACGAGCAGTACTTC. Translation gives CASSPVSGPSYEQYF.

This clone was seen just once. The rearrangement uses TRBV18 and TRBJ2-2; D might be TRBD1 (6 bases). Germline-derived CDR1 and CDR2 are KGHSH and LQKENI. The V end lost 1 base, the J end lost 0 bases, and 9 bases lay between the germline ends. This CDR3 region has 16 residues. CDR3 nucleotide sequence: TGTGCCAGCTCACCACTGGACAGAACGAACACCGGGGAGCTGTTTTTT. This gives the protein CASSPLDRTNTGELFF. Together with reference TRBV18 and TRBJ2-2, the CDR3 gives the full variable domain: NAGVMQNPRHLVRRRGQEARLRCSPMKGHSHVYWYRQLPEEGLKFMVYLQKENIIDESGMPKERFSAEFPKEGPSILRIQQVVRGDSAAYFCASSPLDRTNTGELFFGEGSRLTVL.

The V and J genes are TRBV9 and TRBJ2-1; 14 nucleotides align to TRBD2. CDR1 and CDR2 from the germline V gene are SGDLS and YYNGEE. Germline trimming cut 4 bases from V and 5 bases from J; bases unmatched to any gene: 14. The CDR3 runs to 19 residues. The CDR3 DNA reads TGTGCCAGCAGCCCCTCCGTGGGGACTAGCGGGAGTAAAGACAATGAGCAGTTCTTC. It codes for CASSPSVGTSGSKDNEQFF. Full variable domain (outside the CDR3, taken from reference TRBV9 and TRBJ2-1): DSGVTQTPKHLITATGQRVTLRCSPRSGDLSVYWYQQSLDQGLQFLIQYYNGEERAKGNILERFSAQQFPDLHSELNLSSLELGDSALYFCASSPSVGTSGSKDNEQFFGPGTRLTVL.

The chain joins TRBV27 to TRBJ2-7; 11 bases match TRBD2. CDR1 MNHEY and CDR2 SMNVEV come from the germline V gene (reference sequence). The CDR3 is 16 amino acids. The J segment lost 12 bases and the V segment lost 6 bases, leaving 19 bases of the junction unmatched. The CDR3 bases are TGTGCCAGCAGCTCTTATAGCGGGAGGGGATCTCGGAGTCTGTACTTC. Protein: CASSSYSGRGSRSLYF.

The genes are TRBV30 and TRBJ1-4; 10 bases map to TRBD1. Germline V gives CDR1 GTSNPN, CDR2 SVGIG (reference sequence). The CDR3 runs 18 residues. Trimming cost V 4 bases and J 4 bases; bases outside gene matches: 15. The CDR3 here is CAWTLGTGAGGRNEKLFF. CDR3 nucleotide sequence: TGTGCCTGGACCCTCGGGACAGGGGCGGGGGGCCGTAATGAAAAACTGTTTTTT. The complete variable domain, with remaining parts taken from reference TRBV30 and TRBJ1-4, reads SQTIHQWPATLVQPVGSPLSLECTVEGTSNPNLYWYRQAAGRGLQLLFYSVGIGQISSEVPQNLSASRPQDRQFILSSKKLLLSDSGFYLCAWTLGTGAGGRNEKLFFGSGTQLSVL.

This clone was detected a few times. V gene TRBV2 combines with J gene TRBJ1-2; unclear D gene. The V and J ends lost 6 bases and 1 base respectively, with 9 bases between them. This CDR3 is 13 amino acids long. Germline assignment: CDR1 SNHLY and CDR2 FYNNEI. The chain's CDR3 is CASRVGLNYGYTF. For the CDR3, the DNA is TGTGCCAGCAGGGTTGGTCTTAACTATGGCTACACCTTC.

The chain is built from TRBV4-1 and TRBJ1-5; TRBD1 matches 9 bases. Germline assignment: CDR1 MGHRA and CDR2 YSYEKL. The CDR3 contains 16 residues. V lost 9 bases, J lost 1 base, and 10 bases stayed unmatched. The CDR3 reads CARSGQGKASNQPQHF. Written as DNA, the CDR3 is TGCGCCAGATCGGGACAGGGCAAGGCCAGCAATCAGCCCCAGCATTTT.

The chain recombines TRBV27 with TRBJ2-7; D may be TRBD1 (5 bases). V was trimmed by 2 bases and J by 2 bases, leaving 13 bases between them. The germline gives CDR1 MNHEY, CDR2 SMNVEV (reference sequence). This CDR3 comprises 15 residues. This CDR3 reads CASSLGVGVAYEQYF. As DNA, the CDR3 is TGTGCCAGCAGTTTAGGGGTAGGGGTGGCCTACGAGCAGTACTTC.

This chain uses TRBV28 with TRBJ1-2, with 8 bases that match TRBD1. Per the germline V gene, CDR1 is MDHEN and CDR2 is SYDVKM. The junction had 4 bases not matched to a gene; V was cut back by 3 bases and J by 4 bases. CDR3 length: 14 residues. CDR3 bases: TGTGCCAGCAGTTTCAGGGGGCGGAGCTATGGCTACACCTTC. Translation gives CASSFRGRSYGYTF.

The V call is TRBV27, the J call TRBJ1-2; D is perhaps TRBD1 (5 bases). This CDR3 is 13 amino acids long. CDR1 and CDR2 from the germline V gene are MNHEY and SMNVEV (reference sequence). The V gene lost 0 bases and the J gene lost 7 bases, with 9 bases spanning the gap. The CDR3 bases are TGTGCCAGCAGTTTATCTCGGGGCTTTGGCTACACCTTC. It yields the protein CASSLSRGFGYTF.

The V call is TRBV5-1, the J call TRBJ2-1; 11 positions match TRBD2. The length of the CDR3 is 16 residues. Trimming cost V 3 bases and J 8 bases; bases outside gene matches: 10. In germline, CDR1 is SGHRS, CDR2 YFSETQ. Here the CDR3 reads CASSSIAGGSADEQFF. CDR3 in DNA: TGCGCCAGCAGCTCCATAGCGGGAGGGTCCGCGGATGAGCAGTTCTTC.

The CDR3 DNA follows: TGTGCCAGCAGCTCGGGACTATGGGTATCCTACGAGCAGTACTTC. Its protein is CASSSGLWVSYEQYF. The chain joins TRBV11-2 to TRBJ2-7; 7 bases are shared with TRBD2. Germline V gene lookup returns CDR1 SGHAT and CDR2 FQNNGV. V lost 4 bases to trimming and J lost 1 base; unmatched junction nucleotides: 7. The CDR3 spans 15 residues.

The CDR3 loop reads CASSRAGSTDTQYF. The CDR3 region has the DNA TGTGCCAGCAGTCGGGCAGGAAGCACAGATACGCAGTATTTT. The chain carries TRBV28 and TRBJ2-3; D is undetermined. CDR3 length: 14 amino acids. Germline V CDR1 and CDR2: MDHEN, SYDVKM. V lost 5 bases and J 0 bases, leaving 9 bases between the germline ends.

The chain carries TRBV5-1 and TRBJ1-1; D is unclear. V dropped 9 bases and J dropped 6 bases, with 24 bases sitting between them. The CDR3 runs to 15 residues. Germline assignment: CDR1 SGHRS and CDR2 YFSETQ. The CDR3 nucleotides read TGCGCCACCCGGACGGGAATTTCAAAGGACGCTGAAGCTTTCTTT. As protein: CATRTGISKDAEAFF.

DNA for the CDR3: TGCGCCAGCAGCTTAGCCGGGACACCCTTTTATAACTATGGCTACACCTTC. It is translated as CASSLAGTPFYNYGYTF. This rearrangement joins TRBV5-1 to TRBJ1-2, with a possible D match to TRBD1 (6 bases). Trimming cost V 2 bases and J 1 base, with 18 bases left between them. The CDR3 spans 17 residues. Germline loops: CDR1 SGHRS, CDR2 YFSETQ.

The chain couples TRBV15 to TRBJ2-2, with 7 bases fitting TRBD2. Germline V gene lookup returns CDR1 LNHNV and CDR2 YYDKDF (reference sequence). The CDR3 runs to 14 residues. The ends lost 6 bases at V and 2 bases at J; junction bases unmatched: 3. The CDR3 nucleotides read TGTGCCACCAGGGGACTACCTAACACCGGGGAGCTGTTTTTT. Residues: CATRGLPNTGELFF.

This clone was recorded a few times. The V call is TRBV5-5, the J call TRBJ1-2; D uncertain. CDR1 and CDR2 from the germline V gene are SGHKS and YYEKEE (reference sequence). CDR3 length: 12 amino acids. Trimming took 3 bases from V and 8 from J, leaving 11 bases between them. CDR3 amino acids: CASSSRGLGYTF. The CDR3 coding sequence is TGTGCCAGCAGCTCCCGAGGGCTGGGCTACACCTTC.